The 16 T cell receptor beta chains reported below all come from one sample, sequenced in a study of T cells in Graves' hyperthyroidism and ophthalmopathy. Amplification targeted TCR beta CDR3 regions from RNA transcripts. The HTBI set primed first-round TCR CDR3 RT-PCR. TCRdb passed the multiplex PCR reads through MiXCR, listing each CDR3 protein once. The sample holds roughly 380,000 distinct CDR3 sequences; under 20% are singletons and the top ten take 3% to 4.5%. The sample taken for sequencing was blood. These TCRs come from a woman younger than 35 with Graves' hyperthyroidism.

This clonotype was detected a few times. DNA for the CDR3: TGTGCTAGTGGTTTGGCCCCTCTTGGCGGGGGGATTAAAGAGACCCAGTACTTC. This sequence encodes CASGLAPLGGGIKETQYF. The J gene is TRBJ2-5, the V gene TRBV12-5; 8 bases map to TRBD2. CDR3 length equals 18 residues. Germline CDR1 reads LGHNT; CDR2 reads FRNRAP. The ends lost 1 base at V and 3 bases at J; junction bases unmatched: 13.

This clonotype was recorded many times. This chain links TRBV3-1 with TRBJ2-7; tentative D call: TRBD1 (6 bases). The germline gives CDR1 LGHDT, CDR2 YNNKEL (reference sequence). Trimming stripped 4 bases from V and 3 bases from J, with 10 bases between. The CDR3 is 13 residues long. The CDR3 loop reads CASSLQGFYEQYF. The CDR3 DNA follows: TGTGCCAGCAGCCTACAGGGTTTCTACGAGCAGTACTTC.

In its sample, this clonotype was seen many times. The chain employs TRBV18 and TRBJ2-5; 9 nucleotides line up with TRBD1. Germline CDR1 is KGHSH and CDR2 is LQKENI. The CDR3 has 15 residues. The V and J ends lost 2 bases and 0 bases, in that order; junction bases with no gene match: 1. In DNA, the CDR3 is TGTGCCAGCTCACCAGGGACAGGGTACCAAGAGACCCAGTACTTC. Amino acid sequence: CASSPGTGYQETQYF.

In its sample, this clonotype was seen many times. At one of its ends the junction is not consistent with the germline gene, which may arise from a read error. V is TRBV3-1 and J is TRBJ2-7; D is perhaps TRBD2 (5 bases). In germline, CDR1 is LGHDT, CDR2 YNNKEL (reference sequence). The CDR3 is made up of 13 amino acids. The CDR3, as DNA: TGCGCCAGCAGCCAAGAGGGCTCCTACGAGCAGTACTTC. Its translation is CASSQEGSYEQYF.

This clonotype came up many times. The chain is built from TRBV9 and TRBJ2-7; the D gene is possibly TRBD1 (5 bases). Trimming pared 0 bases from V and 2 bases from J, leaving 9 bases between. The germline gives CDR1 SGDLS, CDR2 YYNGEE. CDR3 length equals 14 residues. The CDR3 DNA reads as TGTGCCAGCAGCGTAGCAATAGGGGCCTACGAGCAGTACTTC. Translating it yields CASSVAIGAYEQYF.

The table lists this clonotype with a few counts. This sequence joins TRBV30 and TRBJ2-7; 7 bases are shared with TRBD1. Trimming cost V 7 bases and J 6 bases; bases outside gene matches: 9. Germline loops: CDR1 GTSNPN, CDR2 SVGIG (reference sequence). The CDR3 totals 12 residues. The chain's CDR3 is CASQQGKGEQYF. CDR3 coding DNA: TGTGCCTCCCAACAGGGGAAGGGCGAGCAGTACTTC.

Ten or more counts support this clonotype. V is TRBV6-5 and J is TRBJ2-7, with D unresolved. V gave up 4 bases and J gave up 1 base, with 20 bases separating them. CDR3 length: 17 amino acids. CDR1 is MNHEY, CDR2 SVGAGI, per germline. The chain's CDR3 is CASSFSGPWGDSYEQYF. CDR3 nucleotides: TGTGCCAGCAGTTTCTCAGGCCCCTGGGGTGATTCCTACGAGCAGTACTTC.

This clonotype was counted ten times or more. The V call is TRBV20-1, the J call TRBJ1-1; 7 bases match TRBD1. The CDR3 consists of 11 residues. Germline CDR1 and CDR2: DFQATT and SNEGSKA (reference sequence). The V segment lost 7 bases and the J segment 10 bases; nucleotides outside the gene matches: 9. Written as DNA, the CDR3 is TGCAGTGTCAGGGGGTCAGGCGGAGCTTTCTTT. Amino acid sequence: CSVRGSGGAFF.

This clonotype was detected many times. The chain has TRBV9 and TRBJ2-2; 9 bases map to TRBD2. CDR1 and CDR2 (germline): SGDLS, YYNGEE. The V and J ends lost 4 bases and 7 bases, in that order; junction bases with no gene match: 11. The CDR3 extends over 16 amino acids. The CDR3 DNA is TGTGCCAGCAGCTCCCGGGTAGCGGGGGAGATCGGGGAGCTGTTTTTT. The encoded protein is CASSSRVAGEIGELFF. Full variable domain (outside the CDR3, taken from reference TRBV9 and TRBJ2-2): DSGVTQTPKHLITATGQRVTLRCSPRSGDLSVYWYQQSLDQGLQFLIQYYNGEERAKGNILERFSAQQFPDLHSELNLSSLELGDSALYFCASSSRVAGEIGELFFGEGSRLTVL.

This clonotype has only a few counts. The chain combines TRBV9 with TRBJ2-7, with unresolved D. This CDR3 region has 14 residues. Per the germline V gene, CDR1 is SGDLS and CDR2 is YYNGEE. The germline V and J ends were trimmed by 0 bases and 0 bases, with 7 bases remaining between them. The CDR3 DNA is TGTGCCAGCAGCGTAGGTGCTTACTCCTACGAGCAGTACTTC. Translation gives CASSVGAYSYEQYF.

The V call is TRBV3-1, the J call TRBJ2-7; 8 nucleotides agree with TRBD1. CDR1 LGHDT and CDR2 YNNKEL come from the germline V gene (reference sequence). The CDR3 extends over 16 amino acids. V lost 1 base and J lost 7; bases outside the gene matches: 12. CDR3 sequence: CASSQGTGMQTGEQYF. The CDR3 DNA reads TGTGCCAGCAGCCAAGGGACAGGGATGCAGACAGGGGAGCAGTACTTC.

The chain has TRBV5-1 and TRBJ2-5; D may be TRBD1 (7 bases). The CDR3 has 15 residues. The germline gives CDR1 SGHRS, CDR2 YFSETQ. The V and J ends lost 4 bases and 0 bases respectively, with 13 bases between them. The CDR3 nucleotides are TGCGCCAGCAGCCCCTCAGGGGGGTACCAAGAGACCCAGTACTTC. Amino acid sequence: CASSPSGGYQETQYF. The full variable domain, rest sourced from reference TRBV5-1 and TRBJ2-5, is KAGVTQTPRYLIKTRGQQVTLSCSPISGHRSVSWYQQTPGQGLQFLFEYFSETQRNKGNFPGRFSGRQFSNSRSEMNVSTLELGDSALYLCASSPSGGYQETQYFGPGTRLLVL.

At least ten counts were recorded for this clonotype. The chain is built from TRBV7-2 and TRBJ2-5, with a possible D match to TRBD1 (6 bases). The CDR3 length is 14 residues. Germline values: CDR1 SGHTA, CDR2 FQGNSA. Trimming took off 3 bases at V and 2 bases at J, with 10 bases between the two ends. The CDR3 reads CASSFPRGQETQYF. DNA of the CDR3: TGTGCCAGCAGCTTCCCCAGGGGTCAAGAGACCCAGTACTTC.

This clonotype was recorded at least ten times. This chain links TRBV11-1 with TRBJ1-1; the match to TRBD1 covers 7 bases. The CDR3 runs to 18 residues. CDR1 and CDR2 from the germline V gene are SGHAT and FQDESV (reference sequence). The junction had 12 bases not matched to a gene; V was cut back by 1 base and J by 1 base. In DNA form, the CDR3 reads TGTGCCAGCAGCTTAGTAGGGAGGGGGCTTGTTCGGAACACTGAAGCTTTCTTT. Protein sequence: CASSLVGRGLVRNTEAFF.

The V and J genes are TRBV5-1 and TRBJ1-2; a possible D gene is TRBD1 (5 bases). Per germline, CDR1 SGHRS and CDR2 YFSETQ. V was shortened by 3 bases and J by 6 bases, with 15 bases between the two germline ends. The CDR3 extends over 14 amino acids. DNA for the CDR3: TGCGCCAGCAGCTCAGAGGGACCTATGGATGGCTACACCTTC. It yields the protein CASSSEGPMDGYTF.

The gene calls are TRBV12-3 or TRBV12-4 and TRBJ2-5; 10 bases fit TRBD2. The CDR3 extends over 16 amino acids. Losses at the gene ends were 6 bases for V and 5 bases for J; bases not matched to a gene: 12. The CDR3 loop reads CASSPFLAGVGETQYF. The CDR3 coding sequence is TGTGCCAGCAGCCCCTTTCTAGCGGGGGTTGGGGAGACCCAGTACTTC.